This T cell receptor beta chain was identified in a study of blood T cell repertoires in COVID-19. In the study overall: PBMCs, B-cell-depleted T cells, or T cells provided the cDNA or gDNA that made up the material.

The CDR3 consists of 14 residues. J lost 1 base, V lost 3 bases, and 1 base had no gene match. CDR1 SGHVS and CDR2 FQNEAQ come from the germline V gene. Assay: immunoSEQ multiplex PCR; the TCRdb copy retains only in-frame clones and omits some. The table has 250,000 to 400,000 clones, 88% seen once. The gene calls are TRBV7-8 and TRBJ2-7, with 9 nucleotides matching TRBD2. This TCR was recovered from a woman in her 30s with COVID-19, enrolled during active disease. Source material: peripheral blood. CDR3: CASSLTSGSYEQYF. The CDR3 DNA is TGTGCCAGCAGCTTGACTAGCGGATCCTACGAGCAGTACTTC.